Given below is one T cell receptor beta chain in context. This sample was taken from a study of blood T cell repertoires in COVID-19. The overall study: The study drew acute and convalescent COVID-19 samples from the United States, Italy and Spain.

Study processing details: By means of reference gene primer amplification, nucleated cell counts were estimated. Generated by immunoSEQ multiplex PCR, the TCRdb table keeps only in-frame clones and is missing some. V and J calls and clone size are as listed in that table; D and trimming were resolved from the DNA. The data contain about 170,000 clones, roughly 80% of them seen just once; the ten biggest clones take up around 2.8%. V lost 2 bases, J lost 4 bases, and 12 bases lay in between. Germline CDR1 reads MNHEY; CDR2 reads SVGAGI. There are 15 residues in the CDR3. What was sequenced was peripheral blood. This clonotype originated in a man in his 70s with acute or convalescent COVID-19. The rearrangement uses TRBV6-5 and TRBJ1-5, with D uncertain. CDR3 residues: CASSYDTALNQPQHF. The CDR3 region has the DNA TGTGCCAGCAGTTACGACACAGCATTGAATCAGCCCCAGCATTTT.